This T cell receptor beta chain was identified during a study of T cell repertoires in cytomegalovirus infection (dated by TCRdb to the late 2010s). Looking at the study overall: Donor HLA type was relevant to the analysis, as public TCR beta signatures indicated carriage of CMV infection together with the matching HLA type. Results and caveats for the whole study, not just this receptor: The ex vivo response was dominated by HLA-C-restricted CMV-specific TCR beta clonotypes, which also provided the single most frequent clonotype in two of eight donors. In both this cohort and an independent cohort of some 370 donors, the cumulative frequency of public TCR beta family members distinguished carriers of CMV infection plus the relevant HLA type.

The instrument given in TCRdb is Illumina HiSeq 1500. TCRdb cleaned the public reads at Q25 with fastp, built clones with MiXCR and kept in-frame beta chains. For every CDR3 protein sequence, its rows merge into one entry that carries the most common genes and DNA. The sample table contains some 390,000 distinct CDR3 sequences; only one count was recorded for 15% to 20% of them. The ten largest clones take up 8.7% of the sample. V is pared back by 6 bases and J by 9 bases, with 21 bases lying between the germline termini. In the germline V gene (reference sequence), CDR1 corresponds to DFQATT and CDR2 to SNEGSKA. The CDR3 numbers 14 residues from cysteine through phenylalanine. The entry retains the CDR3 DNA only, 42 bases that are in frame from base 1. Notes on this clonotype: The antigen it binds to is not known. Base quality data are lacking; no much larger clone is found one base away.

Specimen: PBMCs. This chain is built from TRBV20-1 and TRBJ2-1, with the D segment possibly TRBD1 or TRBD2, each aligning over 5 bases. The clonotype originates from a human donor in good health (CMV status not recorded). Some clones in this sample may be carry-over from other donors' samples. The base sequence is TGCAGTGCGCCACGGGACCCCGACGTCCGTGAGCAGTTCTTC. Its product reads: CSAPRDPDVREQFF.